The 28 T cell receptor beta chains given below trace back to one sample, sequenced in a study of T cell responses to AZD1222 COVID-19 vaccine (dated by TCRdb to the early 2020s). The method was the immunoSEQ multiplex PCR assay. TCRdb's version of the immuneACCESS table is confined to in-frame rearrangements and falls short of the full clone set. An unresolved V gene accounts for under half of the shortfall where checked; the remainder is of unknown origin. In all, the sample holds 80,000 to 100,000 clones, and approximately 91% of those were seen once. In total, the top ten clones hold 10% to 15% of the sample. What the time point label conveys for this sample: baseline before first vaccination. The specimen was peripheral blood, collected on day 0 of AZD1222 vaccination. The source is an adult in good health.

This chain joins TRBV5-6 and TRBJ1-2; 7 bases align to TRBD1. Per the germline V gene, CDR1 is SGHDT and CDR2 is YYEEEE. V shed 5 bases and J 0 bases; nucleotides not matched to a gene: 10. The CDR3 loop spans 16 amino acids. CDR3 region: CASSFGTDSSNYGYTF. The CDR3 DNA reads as TGTGCCAGCAGTTTTGGGACAGACTCCTCTAACTATGGCTACACCTTC.

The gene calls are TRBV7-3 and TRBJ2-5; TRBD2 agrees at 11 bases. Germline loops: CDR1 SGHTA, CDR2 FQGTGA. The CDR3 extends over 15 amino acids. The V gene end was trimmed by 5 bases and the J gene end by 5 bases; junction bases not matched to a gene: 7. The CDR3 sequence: CASSISGGALETQYF. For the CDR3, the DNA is TGTGCCAGCAGCATTAGCGGGGGGGCCCTCGAGACCCAGTACTTC.

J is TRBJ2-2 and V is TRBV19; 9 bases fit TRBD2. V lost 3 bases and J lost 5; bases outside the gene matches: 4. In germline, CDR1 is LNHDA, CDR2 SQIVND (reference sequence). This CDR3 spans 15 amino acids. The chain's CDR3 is CASSISLAGTGELFF. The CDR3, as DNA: TGTGCCAGTAGTATCAGCCTAGCGGGGACCGGGGAGCTGTTTTTT.

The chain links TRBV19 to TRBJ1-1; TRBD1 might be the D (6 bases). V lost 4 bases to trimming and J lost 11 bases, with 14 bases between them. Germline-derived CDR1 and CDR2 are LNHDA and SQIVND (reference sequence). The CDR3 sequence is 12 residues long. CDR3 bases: TGTGCCAGTAGTACGGGGGCAGGGGAGGCTTTCTTT. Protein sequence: CASSTGAGEAFF.

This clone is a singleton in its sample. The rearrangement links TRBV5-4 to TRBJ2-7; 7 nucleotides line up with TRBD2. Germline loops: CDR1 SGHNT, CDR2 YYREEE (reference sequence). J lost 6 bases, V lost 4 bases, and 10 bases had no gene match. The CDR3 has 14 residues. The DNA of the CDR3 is TGTGCCAGCAGCCGGGGACTACCAACCGGCGAGCAGTACTTC. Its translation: CASSRGLPTGEQYF.

CDR3 DNA: TGTGCCAGCAGCCAACCCAACCCGGGACCGATAAACACCGGGGAGCTGTTTTTT. This translates into CASSQPNPGPINTGELFF. V usage is TRBV3-1 (or the pseudogene TRBV3-2) and J usage is TRBJ2-2, with D perhaps assigned TRBD1 or TRBD2 (5 bases each). The germline V and J ends were trimmed by 2 bases and 2 bases, with 18 bases remaining between them. Germline V lookup: CDR1 LGHDT, CDR2 YNNKEL (reference sequence). The CDR3 runs to 18 residues.

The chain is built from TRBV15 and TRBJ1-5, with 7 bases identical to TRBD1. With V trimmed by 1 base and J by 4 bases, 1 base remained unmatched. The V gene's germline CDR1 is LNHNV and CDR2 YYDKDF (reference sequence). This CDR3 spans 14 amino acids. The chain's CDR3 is CATSRGQGNQPQHF. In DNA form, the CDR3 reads TGTGCCACCAGCAGAGGACAGGGAAATCAGCCCCAGCATTTT.

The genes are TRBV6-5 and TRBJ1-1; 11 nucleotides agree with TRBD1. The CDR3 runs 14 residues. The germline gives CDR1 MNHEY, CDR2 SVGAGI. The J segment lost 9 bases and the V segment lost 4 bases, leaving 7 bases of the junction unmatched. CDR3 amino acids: CASSSRTGGEKAFF. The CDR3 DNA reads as TGTGCCAGCAGTTCCCGGACAGGGGGCGAAAAAGCTTTCTTT.

CDR3 protein: CASREVGGAKNIQYF. The CDR3 DNA reads as TGTGCCAGCAGGGAGGTCGGGGGGGCCAAAAACATTCAGTACTTC. V usage is TRBV6-5 and J usage is TRBJ2-4; 7 bases fit TRBD2. This CDR3 has 15 residues. Trimming removed 6 bases from V and 1 base from J; junction bases left unmatched: 6. Germline-derived CDR1 and CDR2 are MNHEY and SVGAGI.

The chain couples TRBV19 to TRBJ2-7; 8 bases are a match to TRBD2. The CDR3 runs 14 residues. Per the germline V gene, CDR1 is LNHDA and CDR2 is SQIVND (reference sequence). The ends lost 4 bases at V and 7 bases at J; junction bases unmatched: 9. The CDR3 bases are TGTGCCAGTAGTAGGTCGGGGGGGCCGGAAGAGCAGTACTTC. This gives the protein CASSRSGGPEEQYF.

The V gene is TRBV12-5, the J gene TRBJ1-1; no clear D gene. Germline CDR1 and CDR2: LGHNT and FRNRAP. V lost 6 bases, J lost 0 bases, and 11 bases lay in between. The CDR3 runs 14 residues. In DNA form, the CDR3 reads TGTGCTAGTGGATCTCTCCTTATGAACACTGAAGCTTTCTTT. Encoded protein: CASGSLLMNTEAFF.

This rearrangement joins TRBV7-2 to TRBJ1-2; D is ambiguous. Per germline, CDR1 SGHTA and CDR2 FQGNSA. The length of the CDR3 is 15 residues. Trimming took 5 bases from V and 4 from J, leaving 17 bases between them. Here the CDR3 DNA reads TGTGCCAGCAGCCAAGACGGAGGACCCGTCTATGGCTACACCTTC. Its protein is CASSQDGGPVYGYTF.

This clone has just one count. The CDR3 region is CSASGASGGLQETQYF. Here the CDR3 DNA reads TGCAGTGCTAGTGGGGCTAGCGGGGGCCTACAAGAGACCCAGTACTTC. The chain recombines TRBV20-1 with TRBJ2-5; 10 bases are a match to TRBD2. The CDR3 extends over 16 amino acids. Germline V gene sequence: CDR1 DFQATT, CDR2 SNEGSKA (reference sequence). The trim removed 3 bases at V and 2 bases at J, leaving 9 bases unmatched.

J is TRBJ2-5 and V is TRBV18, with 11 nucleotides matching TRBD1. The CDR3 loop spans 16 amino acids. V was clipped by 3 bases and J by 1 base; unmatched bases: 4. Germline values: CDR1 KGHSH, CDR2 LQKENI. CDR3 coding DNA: TGTGCCAGCTCACCTGGACAGGGGGCGCGCCAAGAGACCCAGTACTTC. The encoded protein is CASSPGQGARQETQYF.

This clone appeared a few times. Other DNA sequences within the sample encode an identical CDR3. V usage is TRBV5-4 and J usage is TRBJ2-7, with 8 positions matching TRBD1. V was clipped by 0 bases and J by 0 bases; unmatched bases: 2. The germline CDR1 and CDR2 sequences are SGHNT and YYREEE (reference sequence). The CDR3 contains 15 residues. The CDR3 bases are TGTGCCAGCAGCTTGGGGACAGGGAGCTCCTACGAGCAGTACTTC. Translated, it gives CASSLGTGSSYEQYF.

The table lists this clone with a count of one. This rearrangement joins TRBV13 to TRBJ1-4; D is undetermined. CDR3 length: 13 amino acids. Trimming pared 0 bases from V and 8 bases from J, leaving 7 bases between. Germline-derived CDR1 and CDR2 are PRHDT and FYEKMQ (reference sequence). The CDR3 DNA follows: TGTGCCAGCAGCTTAGGGGTTTCGGAAAAACTGTTTTTT. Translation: CASSLGVSEKLFF.

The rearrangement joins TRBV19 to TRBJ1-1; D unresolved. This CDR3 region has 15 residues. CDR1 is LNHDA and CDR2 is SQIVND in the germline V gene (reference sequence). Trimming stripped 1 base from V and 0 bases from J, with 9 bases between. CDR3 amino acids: CASSIGWTVNTEAFF. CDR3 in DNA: TGTGCCAGTAGTATAGGTTGGACGGTGAACACTGAAGCTTTCTTT.

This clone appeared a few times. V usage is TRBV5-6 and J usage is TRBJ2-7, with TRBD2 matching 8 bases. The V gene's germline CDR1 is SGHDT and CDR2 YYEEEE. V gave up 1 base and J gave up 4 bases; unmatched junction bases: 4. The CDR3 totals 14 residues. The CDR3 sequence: CASSLLAGTYEQYF. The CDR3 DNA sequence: TGTGCCAGCAGCTTGTTAGCGGGGACATACGAGCAGTACTTC.

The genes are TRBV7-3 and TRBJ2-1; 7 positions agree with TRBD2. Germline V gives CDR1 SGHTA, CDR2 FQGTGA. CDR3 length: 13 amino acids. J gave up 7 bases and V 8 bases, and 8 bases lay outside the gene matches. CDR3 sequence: CASGEGSLNEQFF. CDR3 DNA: TGTGCCAGCGGGGAGGGTTCCCTTAATGAGCAGTTCTTC.

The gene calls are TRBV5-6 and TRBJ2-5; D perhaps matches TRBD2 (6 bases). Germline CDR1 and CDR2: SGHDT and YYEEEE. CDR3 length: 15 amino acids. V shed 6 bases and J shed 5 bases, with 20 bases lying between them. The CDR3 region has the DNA TGTGCCAGCACCGTCTCCGGGACTCCCGGCGAGACCCAGTACTTC. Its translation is CASTVSGTPGETQYF.

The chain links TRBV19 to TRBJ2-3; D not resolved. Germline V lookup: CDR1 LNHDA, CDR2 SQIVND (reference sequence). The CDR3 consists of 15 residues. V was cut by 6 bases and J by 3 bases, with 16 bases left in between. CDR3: CASRSPGLATDTQYF. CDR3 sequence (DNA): TGTGCCAGTAGAAGTCCGGGCCTCGCGACAGATACGCAGTATTTT.

The CDR3 is CASSPFTGTLEETQYF. The CDR3 coding sequence is TGTGCCAGCAGCCCTTTCACCGGGACTCTAGAAGAGACCCAGTACTTC. This chain connects TRBV3-1 (or the pseudogene TRBV3-2) to TRBJ2-5, with a tentative D call TRBD2 (6 bases). The V gene lost 4 bases and the J gene lost 3 bases, with 18 bases spanning the gap. The germline CDR1 and CDR2 sequences are LGHDT and YNNKEL (reference sequence). The length of the CDR3 is 16 residues.

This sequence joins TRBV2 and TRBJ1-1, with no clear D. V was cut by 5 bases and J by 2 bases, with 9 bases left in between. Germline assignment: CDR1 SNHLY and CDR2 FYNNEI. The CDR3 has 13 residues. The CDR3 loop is CASSIDYNTEAFF. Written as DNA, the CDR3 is TGTGCCAGCAGTATCGACTATAACACTGAAGCTTTCTTT.

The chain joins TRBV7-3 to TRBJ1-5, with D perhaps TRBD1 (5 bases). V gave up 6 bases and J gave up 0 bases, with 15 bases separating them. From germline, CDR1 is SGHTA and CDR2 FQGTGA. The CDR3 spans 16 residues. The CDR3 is CASRPRQLDSNQPQHF. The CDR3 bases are TGTGCCAGCAGACCTAGACAGCTCGATAGCAATCAGCCCCAGCATTTT.

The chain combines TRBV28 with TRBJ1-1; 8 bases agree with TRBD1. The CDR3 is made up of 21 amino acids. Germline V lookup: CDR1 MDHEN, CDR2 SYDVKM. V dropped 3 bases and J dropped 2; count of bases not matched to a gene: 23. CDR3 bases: TGTGCCAGCAGTTTCCCGACAGGGGCCTACTACCGCCCGGACCAAAACACTGAAGCTTTCTTT. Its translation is CASSFPTGAYYRPDQNTEAFF.

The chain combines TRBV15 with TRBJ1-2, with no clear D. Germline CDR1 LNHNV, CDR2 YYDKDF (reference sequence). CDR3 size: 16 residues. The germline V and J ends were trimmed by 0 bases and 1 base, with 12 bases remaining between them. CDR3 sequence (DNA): TGTGCCACCAGCAGAGATTTGGGTACAAGTAACTATGGCTACACCTTC. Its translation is CATSRDLGTSNYGYTF.

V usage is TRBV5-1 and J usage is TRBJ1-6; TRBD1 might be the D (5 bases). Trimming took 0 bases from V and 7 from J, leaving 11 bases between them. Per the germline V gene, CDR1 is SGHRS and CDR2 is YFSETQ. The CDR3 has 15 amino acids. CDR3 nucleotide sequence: TGCGCCAGCAGCTTGGCCTCAGGGTACAATTCACCCCTCCACTTT. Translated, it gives CASSLASGYNSPLHF.

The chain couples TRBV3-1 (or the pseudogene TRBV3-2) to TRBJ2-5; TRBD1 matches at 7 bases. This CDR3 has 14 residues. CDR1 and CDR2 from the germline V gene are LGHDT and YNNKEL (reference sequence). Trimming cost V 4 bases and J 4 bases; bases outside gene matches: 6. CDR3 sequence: CASSPTGWGETQYF. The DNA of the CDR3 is TGTGCCAGCAGCCCGACAGGGTGGGGAGAGACCCAGTACTTC.